Sequencing of this TCR beta chain was carried out in a study of immune evolution from preneoplasia to lung adenocarcinoma. Study-wide findings and caveats: T cell clonality was higher in KRAS-mutant than EGFR-mutant or wild-type nodules. Normal lung had highest clonality; later lesions appeared denser, more diverse.

V was shortened by 1 base and J by 2 bases, with 12 bases between the two germline ends. Looked up from germline, CDR1 is SEHNR and CDR2 is FQNEAQ (reference sequence). The CDR3 length is 15 residues. In this sample, this clone turned up a few times. Its antigen is not known. Repertoires were generated with immunoSEQ multiplex PCR, while TCRdb's copy carries only in-frame clones and drops some. The profile shows several thousand clones, 84% of them singletons. The source is a donor aged 70 or over with lung adenocarcinoma. The chain employs TRBV7-9 and TRBJ2-7; D is perhaps TRBD1 (6 bases). The sequencing sample was made of FFPE lung adenocarcinoma in situ tissue. For the CDR3, the DNA is TGTGCCAGCAGCTTAGAGGGACATTCTACCTACGAGCAGTACTTC. Protein: CASSLEGHSTYEQYF.